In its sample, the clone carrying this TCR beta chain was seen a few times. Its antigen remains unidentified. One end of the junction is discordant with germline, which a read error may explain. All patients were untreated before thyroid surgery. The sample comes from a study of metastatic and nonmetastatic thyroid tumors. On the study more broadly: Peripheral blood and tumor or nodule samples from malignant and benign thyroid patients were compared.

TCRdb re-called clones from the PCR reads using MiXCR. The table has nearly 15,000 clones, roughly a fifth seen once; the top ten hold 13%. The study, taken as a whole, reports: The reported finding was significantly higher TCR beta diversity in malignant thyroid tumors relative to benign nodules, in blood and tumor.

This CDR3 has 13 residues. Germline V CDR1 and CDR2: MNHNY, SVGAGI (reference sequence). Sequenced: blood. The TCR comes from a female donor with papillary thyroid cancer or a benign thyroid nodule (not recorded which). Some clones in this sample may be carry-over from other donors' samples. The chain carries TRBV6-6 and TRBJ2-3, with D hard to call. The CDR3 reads CASTYGGGDTQYF. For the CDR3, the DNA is TGCGCCAGCACTTACGGTGGCGGAGATACGCAGTATTTT.